This T cell receptor (beta chain) derives from a study of CD8+CD57+ T cells in acquired aplastic anemia. CD8+CD57+ cell expansion had been shown by flow cytometry in patients chosen for sequencing. Genomic DNA, the template, was used for profiling of the TCR beta VDJ and CDR3. TCRdb reanalysed the reads using MiXCR and keeps one entry per CDR3 protein. The sample contains more than 150,000 distinct CDR3 sequences, approximately 52% of which appear only once. Study-wide results and limits: Significance was not reached for CD8+ Simpson's diversity between patients and controls. Patients and controls turned out to have approximately 29 CD8+ CDR3 sequences in common.

Details on this clonotype: No antigen is known for it.

J lost 1 base, V lost 1 base, and 4 bases had no gene match. There are 15 residues in the CDR3. Germline V gene sequence: CDR1 LGHNA, CDR2 YSLEER. The rearrangement joins TRBV4-3 to TRBJ2-7; TRBD1 agrees at 7 bases. The clonotype comes from a human donor with aplastic anemia. The sample was sorted CD4+, CD8+, or CD8+CD57+ T cells (not recorded which) from PBMCs. The CDR3 is CASSQGQTGSYEQYF. In DNA form, the CDR3 reads TGCGCCAGCAGCCAAGGGCAGACAGGGTCCTACGAGCAGTACTTC.